This paragraph covers one T cell receptor beta chain sequence. This sample was taken from a study of shared clonotypes between healthy human individuals. Germline V CDR1 and CDR2: MNHNS, SASEGT. This CDR3 is 14 amino acids long. J was trimmed by 11 bases and V by 5 bases; bases with no gene match: 12. Here immunoSEQ multiplex PCR was the method, and the copy in TCRdb shows in-frame clones only, minus some. This sample has about 2.3 million clones, with approximately 95% found just once. Sequenced: naive CD4+ T cells from PBMCs. Subset denoted: CD45RA+ positively selected. This TCR derives from a man between 18 and 29 years old in good health. Some clones in this sample may be carry-over from other donors' samples. V gene TRBV6-1 combines with J gene TRBJ1-1; 9 bases fit TRBD1. CDR3 protein: CASSTDRGIIGAFF. The CDR3 DNA follows: TGTGCCAGCAGTACGGACAGGGGAATTATCGGTGCTTTCTTT.